This T cell receptor beta chain was recorded in a study of blood T cells in healthy people across ages. Points on this clonotype: What it binds is unknown.

Primed by a sample-barcoded 5' primer and a J-beta primer mix, a second PCR proceeded for 7 to 11 cycles. TCRdb processed the 5' RACE reads anew with MiXCR; each CDR3 protein has one entry. The data contain 650,000 to 800,000 distinct CDR3 sequences, under 45% of them singletons. Each sample provided at least 6 micrograms of extracted total RNA. Study results and limitations: Per-million-T-cell TCR beta diversity fell roughly linearly with age.

Sequencing was carried out using blood. This TCR derives from a man between 60 and 75 years old in good health.

The CDR3 DNA follows: TGTGCCAGCAGCTTAGCGCGGACAGACGAGCAGTACTTC. This codes for CASSLARTDEQYF. The chain is built from TRBV7-9 and TRBJ2-4; perhaps TRBD1 as D (6 bases). The closer fit of TRBJ2-7 to the DNA end suggests the J call may be wrong. CDR1 and CDR2 (germline): SEHNR, FQNEAQ (reference sequence). CDR3 length equals 13 residues.